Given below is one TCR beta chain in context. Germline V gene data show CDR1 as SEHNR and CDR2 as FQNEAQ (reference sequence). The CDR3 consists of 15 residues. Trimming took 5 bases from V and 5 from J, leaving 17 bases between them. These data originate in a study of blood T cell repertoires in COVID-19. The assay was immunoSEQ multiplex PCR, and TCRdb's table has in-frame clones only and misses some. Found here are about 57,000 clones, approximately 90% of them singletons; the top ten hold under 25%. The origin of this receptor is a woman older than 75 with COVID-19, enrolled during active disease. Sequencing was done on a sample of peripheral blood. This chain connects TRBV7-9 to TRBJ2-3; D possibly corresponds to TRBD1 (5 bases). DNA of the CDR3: TGTGCCAGCAGCCACCCGGACAAGGGGCGAGATACGCAGTATTTT. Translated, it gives CASSHPDKGRDTQYF. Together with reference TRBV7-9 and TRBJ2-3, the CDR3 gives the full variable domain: DTGVSQNPRHKITKRGQNVTFRCDPISEHNRLYWYRQTLGQGPEFLTYFQNEAQLEKSRLLSDRFSAERPKGSFSTLEIQRTEQGDSAMYLCASSHPDKGRDTQYFGPGTRLTVL.